A selection of T cell receptor beta chains follows, all from one sample in a study of blood T cell repertoires in COVID-19. This table comes from immunoSEQ multiplex PCR, and its TCRdb copy is limited to in-frame clones, with some not included. In the table there are roughly 300,000 clones, about 89% of which are singletons. The sample comprised peripheral blood. The source of these receptors is a woman in her thirties or forties who had recovered from COVID-19. The CDR3 runs from the conserved cysteine through the conserved F or W. The order of the fields is V gene, J gene, D gene, clone size, CDR3 protein, CDR3 DNA. D genes are given only for firm matches. Only some rows state a clone size, as once, few, many or a class for expanded clones.

TRBV5-8	TRBJ2-7	TRBD1	once	CASSVRDGDRNYEQYF	TGTGCCAGCAGCGTCAGGGATGGGGACAGAAACTACGAGCAGTACTTC
TRBV9	TRBJ2-6	-	once	CASSSRDSGANVLTF	TGTGCCAGCAGCTCGAGAGACTCTGGGGCCAACGTCCTGACTTTC
TRBV4-3	TRBJ1-1	-	once	CASSQELGLSTEAFF	TGCGCCAGCAGCCAAGAGCTAGGACTGAGCACTGAAGCTTTCTTT
TRBV9	TRBJ2-7	TRBD2	-	CASSVGTTYSYEQYF	TGTGCCAGCAGCGTCGGGACTACCTACTCCTACGAGCAGTACTTC
TRBV27	TRBJ2-1	-	-	CASRLGAPLNEQFF	TGTGCCAGTCGTCTAGGGGCCCCCCTCAATGAGCAGTTCTTC
TRBV1	TRBJ2-6	-	few	CTSSQDRTGALSGANVLTF	TGCACCAGCAGCCAAGATCGGACAGGGGCCCTCTCTGGGGCCAACGTCCTGACTTTC
TRBV10-3	TRBJ2-3	TRBD1	-	CAISGGTVSTDTQYF	TGTGCCATCAGTGGAGGGACAGTAAGCACAGATACGCAGTATTTT
TRBV5-6	TRBJ1-1	-	-	CASSFRAEAFF	TGTGCCAGCAGCTTCAGGGCTGAAGCTTTCTTT
TRBV4-3	TRBJ1-6	TRBD1	-	CASSQLQGSILHF	TGCGCCAGCAGCCAACTACAGGGGAGTATCCTCCACTTT
TRBV29-1	TRBJ2-7	TRBD2	-	CSVAGSGGAGKYEQYF	TGCAGCGTTGCAGGTAGCGGGGGGGCAGGAAAGTACGAGCAGTACTTC
TRBV28	TRBJ2-4	-	-	CASSLSDIQYF	TGTGCCAGCAGTTTATCGGACATTCAGTACTTC
TRBV10-2	TRBJ1-5	-	-	CASSESRRGDQPQHF	TGCGCCAGCAGTGAGTCGAGGAGGGGAGATCAGCCCCAGCATTTT
TRBV5-6	TRBJ1-2	-	-	CASSDGYGYTF	TGTGCCAGCAGCGACGGGTATGGCTACACCTTC
TRBV4-1	TRBJ2-7	TRBD2	once	CASSQGVTSGGPYYEQYF	TGCGCCAGCAGCCAGGGGGTGACTAGCGGGGGTCCTTACTACGAGCAGTACTTC
TRBV7-9	TRBJ2-7	-	many	CASSLGYEGYEQYF	TGTGCCAGCAGCTTAGGGTACGAGGGATACGAGCAGTACTTC
TRBV7-9	TRBJ2-7	TRBD1	-	CASTLLPGQRAYEQYF	TGTGCCAGCACCCTCCTGCCGGGACAGAGAGCCTACGAGCAGTACTTC
TRBV7-2	TRBJ2-5	TRBD2	-	CASSLMGLGQETQYF	TGTGCCAGCAGCTTAATGGGACTAGGACAAGAGACCCAGTACTTC
TRBV7-2	TRBJ1-2	-	-	CASSLRRGGRAFNYGYTF	TGTGCCAGCAGCTTGAGAAGGGGGGGGCGAGCCTTTAACTATGGCTACACCTTC
TRBV12-2	TRBJ1-1	-	once	CASRLVGRGGTEAFF	TGTGCAAGTCGCTTAGTAGGGCGCGGGGGCACTGAAGCTTTCTTT
TRBV2	TRBJ1-2	-	-	CASTPDRMDYGYTF	TGTGCCAGCACTCCAGACAGGATGGACTATGGCTACACCTTC
TRBV19	TRBJ2-5	-	-	CASSITGRETQYF	TGTGCCAGTAGTATAACAGGGCGAGAGACCCAGTACTTC
TRBV10-1	TRBJ1-1	-	few	CASSESVAGGGNTEAFF	TGCGCCAGCAGTGAGTCCGTAGCCGGGGGAGGGAACACTGAAGCTTTCTTT
TRBV6-6	TRBJ1-3	-	-	CASSPTGSGNTIYF	TGTGCCAGCAGTCCCACAGGGTCCGGAAACACCATATATTTT
TRBV28	TRBJ2-2	TRBD1	-	CASSRQGAGTGELFF	TGTGCCAGCAGCCGACAGGGGGCAGGAACCGGGGAGCTGTTTTTT